This entry is about one T cell receptor beta chain. Antigen: not known. RNA was extracted with the RNeasy kit, and a quantity of about 0.45 to 1 ug was reverse transcribed using random hexamers. Across 54 Vbeta and 13 Jbeta, immunoSEQ multiplex PCR amplified TCR beta CDR3. In TCRdb, the immunoSEQ multiplex PCR reads were re-called with MiXCR into one record per CDR3 protein. Found here are 180,000 or so distinct CDR3 sequences, 90% to 95% of them singletons; the top ten hold around 0.14%. The sample originates from a study of CD8 T cells in Susac syndrome. Study-wide results and limits: The study recognized that the number of individuals in its TCR sequencing and HLA analysis was relatively small.

Sequencing of TCR beta covered CD8+ and CD4+ T cells obtained from blood. FACS enriched CD8+ TEMRA cells, while bulk CD8+ and CD4+ were negatively isolated. CDR1 SQVTM and CDR2 ANQGSEA come from the germline V gene. The CDR3 has 15 residues. V lost 6 bases, J lost 4 bases, and 14 bases stayed unmatched. This TCR was sampled from a human donor in good health. What was sequenced was CD4+ T cells from PBMCs. This chain connects TRBV29-1 to TRBJ2-7; TRBD1 matches 8 bases. In DNA, the CDR3 is TGCAGCGTCGGATGGATCGGGACAGGAGGTTACGAGCAGTACTTC. Translating it yields CSVGWIGTGGYEQYF.